These 20 T cell receptor beta chains share one sample of origin, sequenced in a study of shared clonotypes between healthy human individuals. TCRdb keeps only in-frame clones here, not all; method: immunoSEQ multiplex PCR. The table shows about 1 million clones, with approximately 76% occurring only once. The source material was memory CD4+ T cells sorted from blood. Subset noted: CD45RA-negative fraction. The receptors stem from a man aged 18 to 35 in good health.

Many counts were recorded for this clone. The chain links TRBV5-1 to TRBJ2-2; 7 positions match TRBD2. The CDR3 totals 17 residues. V lost 1 base and J lost 3; bases outside the gene matches: 9. Per the germline V gene, CDR1 is SGHRS and CDR2 is YFSETQ. This chain's CDR3 is CASSLRGGNYHTGELFF. As DNA, the CDR3 is TGCGCCAGCAGCTTGAGGGGAGGGAACTATCACACCGGGGAGCTGTTTTTT.

The chain combines TRBV6-1 with TRBJ2-7; 10 bases line up with TRBD1. Germline loops: CDR1 MNHNS, CDR2 SASEGT. The CDR3 loop spans 15 amino acids. V dropped 1 base and J dropped 3; count of bases not matched to a gene: 3. In DNA form, the CDR3 reads TGTGCCAGCAGTGAAGGGGGGACAGGGGTCTACGAGCAGTACTTC. This gives the protein CASSEGGTGVYEQYF.

CDR3 nucleotide sequence: TGCGCCAGCAGCTCCGGGACCTACCCAGATACGCAGTATTTT. This sequence encodes CASSSGTYPDTQYF. The V and J genes are TRBV5-1 and TRBJ2-3; D tentatively fits TRBD1 or TRBD2 (5 bases each). CDR3 length: 14 amino acids. CDR1 is SGHRS and CDR2 is YFSETQ in the germline V gene. V gave up 3 bases and J gave up 4 bases, with 12 bases separating them.

The chain combines TRBV18 with TRBJ1-5; D unclear. This CDR3 has 17 residues. Germline V CDR1 and CDR2: KGHSH, LQKENI. Deletions cut 6 bases from V and 4 bases from J, with 22 bases between. The CDR3 region has the DNA TGTGCCAGCTCTCCCCAGAGGGTTACCCGCCCAAATCAGCCCCAGCATTTT. It yields the protein CASSPQRVTRPNQPQHF.

The genes are TRBV19 and TRBJ1-2, with D unclear. The V gene lost 4 bases and the J gene lost 7 bases, with 13 bases spanning the gap. The V gene's germline CDR1 is LNHDA and CDR2 SQIVND (reference sequence). CDR3 length equals 13 residues. CDR3 region: CASSSLGDSGYTF. CDR3 coding DNA: TGTGCCAGTAGTAGCCTCGGGGATTCTGGCTACACCTTC.

The chain combines TRBV30 with TRBJ2-3; maybe TRBD2 (5 bases). The V end lost 1 base, the J end lost 3 bases, and 17 bases lay between the germline ends. The V gene's germline CDR1 is GTSNPN and CDR2 SVGIG (reference sequence). The CDR3 contains 16 residues. The CDR3 DNA reads TGTGCCTGGAGTGCCGGTCCAGGACTCAGGACAGATACGCAGTATTTT. This sequence encodes CAWSAGPGLRTDTQYF. The full variable domain, rest sourced from reference TRBV30 and TRBJ2-3, is SQTIHQWPATLVQPVGSPLSLECTVEGTSNPNLYWYRQAAGRGLQLLFYSVGIGQISSEVPQNLSASRPQDRQFILSSKKLLLSDSGFYLCAWSAGPGLRTDTQYFGPGTRLTVL.

The count of this clone is one. The chain recombines TRBV27 with TRBJ2-1, with TRBD2 identical over 8 bases. V lost 6 bases, J lost 4 bases, and 8 bases stayed unmatched. The CDR3 extends over 15 amino acids. In germline, CDR1 is MNHEY, CDR2 SMNVEV (reference sequence). As DNA, the CDR3 is TGTGCCAGCAGGGGTTGGACTAGCCCTTACAATGAGCAGTTCTTC. Its protein product is CASRGWTSPYNEQFF.

The rearrangement joins TRBV5-4 to TRBJ1-1, with D hard to call. This CDR3 is 14 amino acids long. Between the trimmed V and J ends, which lost 1 base and 0 bases, there was a span of 7 bases. CDR1 and CDR2 (germline): SGHNT, YYREEE (reference sequence). CDR3 in DNA: TGTGCCAGCAGCTTGTATGGGATGAACACTGAAGCTTTCTTT. This gives the protein CASSLYGMNTEAFF.

Points on this clone: This CDR3 is also generated by other DNA sequences in the sample. DNA for the CDR3: TGTGCCAGTAGCGACAGGGGGCTGGGGACTGAAGCTTTCTTT. Its protein product is CASSDRGLGTEAFF. This chain joins TRBV19 and TRBJ1-1; 10 nucleotides line up with TRBD1. V was clipped by 6 bases and J by 5 bases; unmatched bases: 6. The CDR3 has 14 residues. CDR1 is LNHDA and CDR2 is SQIVND in the germline V gene (reference sequence).

V usage is TRBV2 and J usage is TRBJ2-1, with 11 bases lining up with TRBD2. V was pared by 10 bases and J by 7 bases, with 9 bases of the junction left unmatched. Germline V lookup: CDR1 SNHLY, CDR2 FYNNEI. The CDR3 covers 14 residues. The CDR3 bases are TGTGCCACTTTAGCGGGGGGGTTTTTAAATGAGCAGTTCTTC. Protein product: CATLAGGFLNEQFF.

This clone has only a few counts. The chain uses TRBV30 and TRBJ1-5; D call uncertain. The CDR3 is made up of 13 amino acids. Germline V CDR1 and CDR2: GTSNPN, SVGIG (reference sequence). The V and J ends lost 2 bases and 3 bases respectively, with 8 bases between them. CDR3: CAWSQRPNQPQHF. The CDR3 nucleotides read TGTGCCTGGAGTCAGAGGCCCAATCAGCCCCAGCATTTT.

This chain joins TRBV27 and TRBJ2-7; D might be TRBD1 or TRBD2, each matching 5 bases. This CDR3 has 15 residues. CDR1 and CDR2 (germline): MNHEY, SMNVEV (reference sequence). V lost 5 bases and J lost 3, with 17 bases in between. The CDR3 loop reads CASSPRAERVYEQYF. In DNA form, the CDR3 reads TGTGCCAGCAGTCCCAGGGCGGAGAGGGTCTACGAGCAGTACTTC.

The chain links TRBV2 to TRBJ2-5, with a tentative D call TRBD2 (6 bases). CDR1 and CDR2 (germline): SNHLY, FYNNEI. This CDR3 is 13 amino acids long. V lost 4 bases and J lost 5, with 11 bases in between. The CDR3 DNA reads TGTGCCAGCAGTGCAAGACTAGGGGAGACCCAGTACTTC. As protein: CASSARLGETQYF.

This clone was observed a few times. This specimen includes other DNA sequences encoding the same CDR3. The chain joins TRBV5-1 to TRBJ2-3, with a weak D call TRBD1 (6 bases). V lost 3 bases and J lost 5, with 7 bases in between. The germline V gene encodes CDR1 SGHRS and CDR2 YFSETQ. CDR3 length equals 12 residues. DNA of the CDR3: TGCGCCAGCAGCTCACAGGGAGATACGCAGTATTTT. Translating it yields CASSSQGDTQYF.

CDR3 DNA sequence: TGCGCCAGCAGCCGGGACGGGCAAAATGAGCAGTTCTTC. This encodes CASSRDGQNEQFF. This sequence joins TRBV5-1 and TRBJ2-1, with D possibly being TRBD1 or TRBD2 (5 bases each). In germline, CDR1 is SGHRS, CDR2 YFSETQ. Trimming shortened V by 4 bases and J by 7 bases, and 12 bases separated the two germline ends. The CDR3 is 13 residues long.

This clone was found a few times. This chain uses TRBV5-5 with TRBJ2-6, with a weak D call TRBD2 (5 bases). Trimming shortened V by 4 bases and J by 8 bases, and 13 bases separated the two germline ends. CDR3 length: 14 residues. CDR1 and CDR2 (germline): SGHKS, YYEKEE (reference sequence). The CDR3 protein is CASSQIVGTNVLTF. CDR3 DNA: TGTGCCAGCAGCCAGATTGTCGGGACCAACGTCCTGACTTTC.

This sequence joins TRBV6-6 and TRBJ2-4; possibly TRBD1 or TRBD2 for D (6 bases each). Germline CDR1 reads MNHNY; CDR2 reads SVGAGI (reference sequence). Trimming left V 7 bases short and J 3 bases short, with 16 bases between. The CDR3 contains 15 residues. This CDR3 is CASTQSGAGKNIQYF. The CDR3 DNA reads as TGTGCCAGCACTCAGTCGGGGGCAGGCAAAAACATTCAGTACTTC.

This clone appeared a single time. This chain links TRBV7-9 with TRBJ1-1, with TRBD1 matching 11 bases. Losses at the gene ends were 1 base for V and 5 bases for J; bases not matched to a gene: 6. Germline CDR1 reads SEHNR; CDR2 reads FQNEAQ (reference sequence). The CDR3 runs 16 residues. The CDR3 sequence is CASSLVGGQGGTEAFF. The DNA of the CDR3 is TGTGCCAGCAGCTTAGTAGGGGGACAGGGGGGAACTGAAGCTTTCTTT.

The V call is TRBV19, the J call TRBJ2-2; possibly TRBD2 for D (5 bases). Germline V lookup: CDR1 LNHDA, CDR2 SQIVND (reference sequence). This CDR3 region has 13 residues. CDR3 region: CCSEVGDTGELFF. CDR3 sequence (DNA): TGTTGTAGCGAGGTTGGTGACACCGGGGAGCTGTTTTTT.

The chain has TRBV5-1 and TRBJ2-5, with 8 bases aligning to TRBD1. This CDR3 comprises 14 residues. Germline V CDR1 and CDR2: SGHRS, YFSETQ. The junction had 7 bases not matched to a gene; V was cut back by 5 bases and J by 4 bases. CDR3 nucleotides: TGCGCCAGCAGGTCGACAGGGGCGAGAGAGACCCAGTACTTC. Protein: CASRSTGARETQYF. Looking up the rest from reference TRBV5-1 and TRBJ2-5 gives the full variable domain: KAGVTQTPRYLIKTRGQQVTLSCSPISGHRSVSWYQQTPGQGLQFLFEYFSETQRNKGNFPGRFSGRQFSNSRSEMNVSTLELGDSALYLCASRSTGARETQYFGPGTRLLVL.